The 14 T cell receptor beta chains presented below share a single source sample, sequenced in a study of T-cell memory formation after mild COVID-19. Each CDR3 protein gets one entry after TCRdb re-called the 5' RACE reads with MiXCR. This table holds about 400,000 distinct CDR3 sequences, approximately 16% found once. The sequenced material came from PBMCs or a T cell subset sorted from them (not recorded which). These receptors were collected from a man aged 18 to 35 who had mild COVID-19 (a few samples of this study predate the infection). Cell type and time point are not known.

This clonotype was picked up a small number of times. V gene TRBV18 combines with J gene TRBJ2-5, with 11 bases fitting TRBD1. Germline loops: CDR1 KGHSH, CDR2 LQKENI. V dropped 2 bases and J dropped 4; count of bases not matched to a gene: 6. The length of the CDR3 is 16 residues. The CDR3 loop is CASSPRTGTGGETQYF. DNA of the CDR3: TGTGCCAGCTCACCAAGGACCGGGACAGGGGGAGAGACCCAGTACTTC.

The chain combines TRBV5-1 with TRBJ1-1, with 9 bases that match TRBD1. The germline CDR1 and CDR2 sequences are SGHRS and YFSETQ. The CDR3 is made up of 13 amino acids. J gave up 10 bases and V 3 bases, and 7 bases lay outside the gene matches. The chain's CDR3 is CASSWGQGGAAFF. The CDR3 bases are TGCGCCAGCAGCTGGGGACAGGGAGGCGCAGCTTTCTTT. Looking up the rest from reference TRBV5-1 and TRBJ1-1 gives the full variable domain: KAGVTQTPRYLIKTRGQQVTLSCSPISGHRSVSWYQQTPGQGLQFLFEYFSETQRNKGNFPGRFSGRQFSNSRSEMNVSTLELGDSALYLCASSWGQGGAAFFGQGTRLTVV.

CDR3 coding DNA: TGTGCCAGCAGCCAGGCCGTTGACAACAATGAGCAGTTCTTC. Its protein is CASSQAVDNNEQFF. V and J are TRBV14 and TRBJ2-1; D remains ambiguous. Germline-derived CDR1 and CDR2 are SGHDN and FVKESK. The CDR3 is 14 amino acids. The V and J ends lost 3 bases and 5 bases respectively, with 11 bases between them.

This clonotype was counted only a few times. J is TRBJ2-3 and V is TRBV5-6; 9 bases match TRBD1. The V gene end was trimmed by 5 bases and the J gene end by 4 bases; junction bases not matched to a gene: 5. This CDR3 contains 14 residues. From germline, CDR1 is SGHDT and CDR2 YYEEEE. CDR3 coding DNA: TGTGCCAGCAGGGTAAGACAGGGGGCAGATACGCAGTATTTT. Protein sequence: CASRVRQGADTQYF. The full variable domain, rest sourced from reference TRBV5-6 and TRBJ2-3, is DAGVTQSPTHLIKTRGQQVTLRCSPKSGHDTVSWYQQALGQGPQFIFQYYEEEERQRGNFPDRFSGHQFPNYSSELNVNALLLGDSALYLCASRVRQGADTQYFGPGTRLTVL.

The gene calls are TRBV6-5 and TRBJ1-6; possible D gene TRBD1, 5 bases. CDR1 and CDR2 (germline): MNHEY, SVGAGI. The V gene lost 2 bases and the J gene lost 7 bases, with 12 bases spanning the gap. The CDR3 has 15 amino acids. In DNA, the CDR3 is TGTGCCAGCAGTTACGGGGGAACCAAAAATTCACCCCTCCACTTT. Translating it yields CASSYGGTKNSPLHF.

This clonotype has a handful of counts. J is TRBJ1-1 and V is TRBV7-2, with D maybe TRBD1 (6 bases). V was clipped by 3 bases and J by 1 base, with 9 bases between them. CDR3 size: 14 residues. Germline V gene lookup returns CDR1 SGHTA and CDR2 FQGNSA. Here the CDR3 DNA reads TGTGCCAGCAGCTTGTGGACAGAGAACACTGAAGCTTTCTTT. Translated: CASSLWTENTEAFF. Using reference TRBV7-2 and TRBJ1-1 for the parts outside the CDR3, the full variable domain is GAGVSQSPSNKVTEKGKDVELRCDPISGHTALYWYRQSLGQGLEFLIYFQGNSAPDKSGLPSDRFSAERTGGSVSTLTIQRTQQEDSAVYLCASSLWTENTEAFFGQGTRLTVV.

This clonotype has just a few counts. The chain couples TRBV2 to TRBJ2-5; either TRBD1 or TRBD2 may fit D (6 bases each). The CDR3 spans 15 residues. CDR1 and CDR2 (germline): SNHLY, FYNNEI. V dropped 4 bases and J dropped 5 bases, with 17 bases sitting between them. CDR3: CASSVPRGLRETQYF. The CDR3 coding sequence is TGTGCCAGCAGTGTTCCCAGGGGACTTCGGGAGACCCAGTACTTC.

The chain joins TRBV11-1 to TRBJ2-3; the D gene is possibly TRBD1 (6 bases). V shed 3 bases and J shed 0 bases, with 19 bases lying between them. This CDR3 comprises 18 residues. The germline CDR1 and CDR2 sequences are SGHAT and FQDESV (reference sequence). This CDR3 is CASSFSPGARASTDTQYF. The DNA for the CDR3 is TGTGCCAGCAGCTTTTCCCCAGGGGCGAGGGCTAGCACAGATACGCAGTATTTT.

The chain employs TRBV5-1 and TRBJ2-2; possibly TRBD1 for D (5 bases). Trimming took off 0 bases at V and 3 bases at J, with 9 bases between the two ends. This CDR3 has 15 amino acids. Per germline, CDR1 SGHRS and CDR2 YFSETQ. The CDR3 DNA follows: TGCGCCAGCAGCTTGGGTTCAGGGTACACCGGGGAGCTGTTTTTT. Its protein is CASSLGSGYTGELFF.

This clonotype was picked up a small number of times. The rearrangement links TRBV6-5 to TRBJ2-5, with unresolved D. CDR1 and CDR2 from the germline V gene are MNHEY and SVGAGI. The CDR3 covers 14 residues. Trimming removed 6 bases at V and 7 bases at J, with 18 bases between. The CDR3 protein is CASSPQPRRRTQYF. The CDR3, as DNA: TGTGCCAGCAGCCCCCAGCCCCGCAGGCGGACCCAGTACTTC.

This clonotype has a count of ten or more. The rearrangement links TRBV4-3 to TRBJ2-1; the D gene is possibly TRBD2 (7 bases). The V gene's germline CDR1 is LGHNA and CDR2 YSLEER. The CDR3 is made up of 16 amino acids. Trimming removed 0 bases from V and 8 bases from J, with 17 bases in between. The CDR3: CASSQDWGGGGDEQFF. The CDR3 bases are TGCGCCAGCAGCCAAGATTGGGGGGGCGGTGGGGATGAGCAGTTCTTC.

The V gene is TRBV6-5, the J gene TRBJ1-2; D gene ambiguous. The V gene lost 8 bases and the J gene lost 5 bases, with 27 bases spanning the gap. Per the germline V gene, CDR1 is MNHEY and CDR2 is SVGAGI. The CDR3 length is 17 residues. CDR3 in DNA: TGTGCCAGCGCCGACGGAAGGACCTTGCTTGATCGTTATGGCTACACCTTC. Protein: CASADGRTLLDRYGYTF.

The CDR3 loop reads CASRPTTGYETQYF. The DNA of the CDR3 is TGTGCCAGCAGGCCGACGACAGGGTACGAGACCCAGTACTTC. The chain joins TRBV27 to TRBJ2-5; 7 bases agree with TRBD1. Germline V CDR1 and CDR2: MNHEY, SMNVEV (reference sequence). The V and J ends lost 6 bases and 5 bases, in that order; junction bases with no gene match: 9. The CDR3 loop spans 14 amino acids.

V usage is TRBV11-3 and J usage is TRBJ2-7; 12 bases are shared with TRBD1. Germline V gene lookup returns CDR1 SGHNT and CDR2 YENEEA. V dropped 5 bases and J dropped 4; count of bases not matched to a gene: 6. CDR3 size: 15 residues. The chain's CDR3 is CASSLGTGGDYEQYF. CDR3 in DNA: TGTGCCAGCAGCCTAGGGACAGGGGGCGATTACGAGCAGTACTTC.